This entry describes one T cell receptor beta chain. CDR3 length equals 13 residues. Trimming took off 6 bases at V and 8 bases at J, with 16 bases between the two ends. Germline V gives CDR1 SGHVS, CDR2 FQNEAQ. The sample is drawn from a study of cytotoxic CD8 clonotypes in ibrutinib-treated CLL. The data were produced by immunoSEQ multiplex PCR, yet TCRdb's version contains in-frame clones alone and is incomplete. This table holds around 310,000 clones, around four fifths found once. This clonotype was sampled from a human donor with chronic lymphocytic leukemia. The material was PBMCs, obtained before ibrutinib treatment. This rearrangement joins TRBV7-8 to TRBJ1-2, with D hard to call. In DNA form, the CDR3 reads TGTGCCAGCAGGGACCCTACTAACGGGGGCTACACCTTC. Its translation: CASRDPTNGGYTF. The full variable domain, in which reference TRBV7-8 and TRBJ1-2 provide the parts outside the CDR3, is GAGVSQSPRYKVAKRGQDVALRCDPISGHVSLFWYQQALGQGPEFLTYFQNEAQLDKSGLPSDRFFAERPEGSVSTLKIQRTQQEDSAVYLCASRDPTNGGYTFGSGTRLTVV.